Below are 15 T cell receptor beta chains sequenced from a single sample in a study of T cell clonality in common variable immunodeficiency. This table comes from immunoSEQ multiplex PCR, and its TCRdb copy is limited to in-frame clones, with some not included. The sample presents approximately 58,000 clones, none singletons. The sequencing input was peripheral blood mononuclear cells. All receptors come from a person aged 18-69 years in good health.

Ten or more counts support this clone. The DNA ends 3 residues before the CDR3 does, and the rest of the CDR3 is filled in from the germline J gene. The V call is TRBV19, the J call TRBJ1-4, with TRBD1 matching over 7 bases. Germline V gene data show CDR1 as LNHDA and CDR2 as SQIVND (reference sequence). Unmatched junction bases numbered 6, after V lost 3 bases and J lost 5 bases. The CDR3 covers 15 residues. CDR3 DNA (partial): TGTGCCAGTAGTATGGTGGCCAGGGGGAATGAAAAA. This translates into CASSMVARGNEK. The complete CDR3 sequence is CASSMVARGNEKLFF.

This clone was counted many times. The read falls 3 residues short of the CDR3 end, and the missing part is taken from the germline J gene. This chain links TRBV19 with TRBJ1-2; no clear D gene. Per germline, CDR1 LNHDA and CDR2 SQIVND (reference sequence). This CDR3 is built from 13 residues. The sequenced CDR3 bases are TGTGCCAGTAGTATAGATCCGGCGGCGGGC. Protein: CASSIDPAAG. The entire CDR3 reads CASSIDPAAGYTF. Supplemented by reference TRBV19 and TRBJ1-2, the full variable domain reads DGGITQSPKYLFRKEGQNVTLSCEQNLNHDAMYWYRQDPGQGLRLIYYSQIVNDFQKGDIAEGYSVSREKKESFPLTVTSAQKNPTAFYLCASSIDPAAGYTFGSGTRLTVV.

This clone was found many times. The read terminates 3 residues ahead of where the CDR3 ends, so the germline J gene completes it. The rearrangement links TRBV2 to TRBJ2-1; 9 nucleotides align to TRBD2. After removal of 7 bases from V and 4 bases from J, the junction contained 14 bases not matched to a gene. This CDR3 has 17 residues. Germline V gene sequence: CDR1 SNHLY, CDR2 FYNNEI. The CDR3: CASTSAPAGGLYNEQFF. The DNA read from the CDR3 is TGTGCCAGCACCTCAGCCCCAGCGGGAGGCCTTTACAATGAG.

This clone has just a few counts. Read data end 3 residues before the CDR3 end; the end is taken from the germline J gene. The rearrangement links TRBV20-1 to TRBJ2-7, with 8 nucleotides matching TRBD2. Looked up from germline, CDR1 is DFQATT and CDR2 is SNEGSKA (reference sequence). CDR3 length: 13 residues. V lost 1 base and J lost 4; bases outside the gene matches: 3. The CDR3 region is CSARGAGGYEQYF. The part of the CDR3 DNA that was read is TGCAGTGCTAGAGGGGCGGGAGGATACGAG.

This clone was observed many times. The DNA ends 3 residues before the CDR3 does, and the rest of the CDR3 is filled in from the germline J gene. The chain has TRBV7-2 and TRBJ2-4; 7 positions match TRBD2. CDR3 length: 15 amino acids. Trimming removed 1 base from V and 7 bases from J; junction bases left unmatched: 7. The germline V gene encodes CDR1 SGHTA and CDR2 FQGNSA. The sequenced CDR3 bases are TGTGCCAGCAGCTTAGGGGCGGGAGTTTGGAACATT. Its protein is CASSLGAGVWNI. The full CDR3 protein is CASSLGAGVWNIQYF.

This clone was found many times. The CDR3 goes on 3 residues after the read ends, and that part is filled in from the germline J gene. V usage is TRBV12-3 or TRBV12-4 and J usage is TRBJ1-5, with D perhaps TRBD1 (6 bases). Trimming took off 6 bases at V and 4 bases at J, with 10 bases between the two ends. The CDR3 spans 13 residues. Partial CDR3 DNA: TGTGCCAGCAGAACAACAGGGAATCAGCCC. The encoded protein is CASRTTGNQP. The full CDR3 is CASRTTGNQPQHF.

This clone was recorded at least ten times. The read falls 3 residues short of the CDR3 end, and the missing part is taken from the germline J gene. The gene calls are TRBV12-3 or TRBV12-4 and TRBJ1-1; TRBD1 matches at 7 bases. The CDR3 runs 14 residues. J lost 0 bases, V lost 3 bases, and 1 base had no gene match. CDR3 in amino acids: CASSFGTVNTEAFF. The sequenced CDR3 bases are TGTGCCAGCAGTTTCGGGACAGTGAACACTGAA.

This clone was observed at least ten times. CDR3 DNA, as far as it was read: TGTGCCAGCAGTTACTCGGGGACAGGGTCTGCCTACGAG. It translates to CASSYSGTGSAYE. Given in full, the CDR3 is CASSYSGTGSAYEQYF. This chain connects TRBV6-2 or TRBV6-3 to TRBJ2-7; 9 bases line up with TRBD1. The CDR3 end falls 3 residues outside the read, so it is completed with the germline J gene. The CDR3 extends over 16 amino acids. The J segment lost 2 bases and the V segment lost 0 bases, leaving 5 bases of the junction unmatched. From germline, CDR1 is MNHEY and CDR2 SVGEGT.

This clone was picked up many times. The read comes to an end 3 residues before the CDR3 does, leaving the germline J gene to fill in the end. This sequence joins TRBV10-3 and TRBJ2-7, with 16 bases aligning to TRBD2. CDR3 length equals 17 residues. Germline V gene lookup returns CDR1 ENHRY and CDR2 SYGVKD. Trimming cost V 4 bases and J 5 bases; bases outside gene matches: 8. CDR3 DNA, as far as it was read: TGTGCCATCAGTGTCACGGGACTAGCGGGAGGGATGAACGAG. It is translated as CAISVTGLAGGMNE. The complete CDR3 reads CAISVTGLAGGMNEQYF.

This clone was detected ten times or more. The read terminates 3 residues before the CDR3 end, so the remaining end is supplied by the germline J gene. This chain connects TRBV30 to TRBJ2-5; 8 nucleotides line up with TRBD1. V lost 0 bases to trimming and J lost 5 bases; unmatched junction nucleotides: 8. The CDR3 covers 15 residues. In germline, CDR1 is GTSNPN, CDR2 SVGIG (reference sequence). The CDR3 is CAWSVGQGQRETQYF. The part of the CDR3 DNA that was read is TGTGCCTGGAGTGTCGGACAGGGCCAACGGGAGACC.

This clone showed up many times. The CDR3 end lies 3 residues beyond the end of the read and is filled in from the germline J gene. This chain joins TRBV6-1 and TRBJ1-2; perhaps TRBD1 as D (5 bases). The CDR3 covers 13 residues. Germline-derived CDR1 and CDR2 are MNHNS and SASEGT. CDR3 DNA, as far as it was read: TGTGCCAGCAGTGAAAACAGTGGGGCCGGC. It translates to CASSENSGAG. The full-length CDR3 reads as CASSENSGAGYTF.

This clone was counted between two and nine times. The read gets to within 3 residues of the CDR3 end, and the germline J gene fills in the rest. The chain links TRBV5-1 to TRBJ2-5; 7 nucleotides line up with TRBD2. V shed 4 bases and J 2 bases; nucleotides not matched to a gene: 2. Germline lookup yields CDR1 SGHRS and CDR2 YFSETQ. This CDR3 has 13 amino acids. CDR3 residues: CASSRGGQETQYF. CDR3 bases read: TGCGCCAGCAGCCGCGGGGGTCAAGAGACC. The full variable domain, with the rest looked up from reference TRBV5-1 and TRBJ2-5, is KAGVTQTPRYLIKTRGQQVTLSCSPISGHRSVSWYQQTPGQGLQFLFEYFSETQRNKGNFPGRFSGRQFSNSRSEMNVSTLELGDSALYLCASSRGGQETQYFGPGTRLLVL.

This clone was counted ten times or more. The sequence runs out 3 residues before the end of the CDR3; the remainder is reconstructed from the germline J gene. The chain employs TRBV7-3 and TRBJ1-1, with a tentative D call TRBD1 (6 bases). The CDR3 has 16 residues. The germline V gene has CDR1 SGHTA and CDR2 FQGTGA. Trimming removed 1 base at V and 1 base at J, with 13 bases between. CDR3 sequence reads: CASSLIRGAKNTEAFF. The CDR3 bases that were read are TGTGCCAGCAGCTTAATTCGGGGGGCTAAGAACACTGAA. Filled out from reference TRBV7-3 and TRBJ1-1, the complete variable domain reads GAGVSQTPSNKVTEKGKYVELRCDPISGHTALYWYRQSLGQGPEFLIYFQGTGAADDSGLPNDRFFAVRPEGSVSTLKIQRTERGDSAVYLCASSLIRGAKNTEAFFGQGTRLTVV.

This clone was observed many times. The CDR3 goes on 3 residues after the read ends, and that part is filled in from the germline J gene. The genes are TRBV7-9 and TRBJ1-3; D remains ambiguous. Germline V gives CDR1 SEHNR, CDR2 FQNEAQ (reference sequence). The ends were cut back, 2 bases at V and 8 bases at J, with 13 bases in the middle. The CDR3 totals 14 residues. CDR3 amino acids: CASSLLLSEDTIYF. The DNA read from the CDR3 is TGTGCCAGCAGCTTATTACTGAGCGAGGACACC. Combining the CDR3 with reference TRBV7-9 and TRBJ1-3 gives the whole variable domain DTGVSQNPRHKITKRGQNVTFRCDPISEHNRLYWYRQTLGQGPEFLTYFQNEAQLEKSRLLSDRFSAERPKGSFSTLEIQRTEQGDSAMYLCASSLLLSEDTIYFGEGSWLTVV.

This clone has a count of ten or more. The CDR3 extends 3 residues past the end of the read, so its final part is completed from the germline J gene. The chain links TRBV2 to TRBJ1-1, with TRBD1 matching over 7 bases. The germline V gene encodes CDR1 SNHLY and CDR2 FYNNEI. The trim removed 6 bases at V and 2 bases at J, leaving 3 bases unmatched. There are 13 residues in the CDR3. Partial CDR3 DNA: TGTGCCAGCAGCCAGGGGGAAAACACTGAA. Translating it yields CASSQGENTE. The full CDR3 reads CASSQGENTEAFF.